This T cell receptor beta chain was obtained from a study of blood T cells in healthy people across ages. This clonotype occurred a few times. Its matching antigen is unknown. The CDR3 runs 14 residues. The ends were cut back, 4 bases at V and 4 bases at J, with 14 bases in the middle. The germline V gene encodes CDR1 SGHRS and CDR2 YFSETQ. Study-wide results and limits: Among T cells, TCR beta diversity per million cells dropped roughly linearly as age rose.

Donors were systemically healthy Caucasian individuals from Russia aged about 6 to 100 years. A second PCR, run for about 6 to 12 cycles, used a sample-barcoded 5' primer plus a J-beta primer mix. Carrying 12 random nucleotides, a template-switch adaptor labeled each individual cDNA molecule. Using its own MiXCR run on the 5' RACE reads, TCRdb lists one record per CDR3 protein. The data hold around 900,000 distinct CDR3 sequences, with more than 25% observed a single time. The chain is built from TRBV5-1 and TRBJ1-2, with D hard to call. This clonotype was sampled from a woman of 80 years or more in good health. Specimen: blood. The CDR3 here is CASSPGATIYGYTF. The CDR3 DNA reads as TGCGCCAGCAGCCCAGGAGCGACGATCTATGGCTACACCTTC.